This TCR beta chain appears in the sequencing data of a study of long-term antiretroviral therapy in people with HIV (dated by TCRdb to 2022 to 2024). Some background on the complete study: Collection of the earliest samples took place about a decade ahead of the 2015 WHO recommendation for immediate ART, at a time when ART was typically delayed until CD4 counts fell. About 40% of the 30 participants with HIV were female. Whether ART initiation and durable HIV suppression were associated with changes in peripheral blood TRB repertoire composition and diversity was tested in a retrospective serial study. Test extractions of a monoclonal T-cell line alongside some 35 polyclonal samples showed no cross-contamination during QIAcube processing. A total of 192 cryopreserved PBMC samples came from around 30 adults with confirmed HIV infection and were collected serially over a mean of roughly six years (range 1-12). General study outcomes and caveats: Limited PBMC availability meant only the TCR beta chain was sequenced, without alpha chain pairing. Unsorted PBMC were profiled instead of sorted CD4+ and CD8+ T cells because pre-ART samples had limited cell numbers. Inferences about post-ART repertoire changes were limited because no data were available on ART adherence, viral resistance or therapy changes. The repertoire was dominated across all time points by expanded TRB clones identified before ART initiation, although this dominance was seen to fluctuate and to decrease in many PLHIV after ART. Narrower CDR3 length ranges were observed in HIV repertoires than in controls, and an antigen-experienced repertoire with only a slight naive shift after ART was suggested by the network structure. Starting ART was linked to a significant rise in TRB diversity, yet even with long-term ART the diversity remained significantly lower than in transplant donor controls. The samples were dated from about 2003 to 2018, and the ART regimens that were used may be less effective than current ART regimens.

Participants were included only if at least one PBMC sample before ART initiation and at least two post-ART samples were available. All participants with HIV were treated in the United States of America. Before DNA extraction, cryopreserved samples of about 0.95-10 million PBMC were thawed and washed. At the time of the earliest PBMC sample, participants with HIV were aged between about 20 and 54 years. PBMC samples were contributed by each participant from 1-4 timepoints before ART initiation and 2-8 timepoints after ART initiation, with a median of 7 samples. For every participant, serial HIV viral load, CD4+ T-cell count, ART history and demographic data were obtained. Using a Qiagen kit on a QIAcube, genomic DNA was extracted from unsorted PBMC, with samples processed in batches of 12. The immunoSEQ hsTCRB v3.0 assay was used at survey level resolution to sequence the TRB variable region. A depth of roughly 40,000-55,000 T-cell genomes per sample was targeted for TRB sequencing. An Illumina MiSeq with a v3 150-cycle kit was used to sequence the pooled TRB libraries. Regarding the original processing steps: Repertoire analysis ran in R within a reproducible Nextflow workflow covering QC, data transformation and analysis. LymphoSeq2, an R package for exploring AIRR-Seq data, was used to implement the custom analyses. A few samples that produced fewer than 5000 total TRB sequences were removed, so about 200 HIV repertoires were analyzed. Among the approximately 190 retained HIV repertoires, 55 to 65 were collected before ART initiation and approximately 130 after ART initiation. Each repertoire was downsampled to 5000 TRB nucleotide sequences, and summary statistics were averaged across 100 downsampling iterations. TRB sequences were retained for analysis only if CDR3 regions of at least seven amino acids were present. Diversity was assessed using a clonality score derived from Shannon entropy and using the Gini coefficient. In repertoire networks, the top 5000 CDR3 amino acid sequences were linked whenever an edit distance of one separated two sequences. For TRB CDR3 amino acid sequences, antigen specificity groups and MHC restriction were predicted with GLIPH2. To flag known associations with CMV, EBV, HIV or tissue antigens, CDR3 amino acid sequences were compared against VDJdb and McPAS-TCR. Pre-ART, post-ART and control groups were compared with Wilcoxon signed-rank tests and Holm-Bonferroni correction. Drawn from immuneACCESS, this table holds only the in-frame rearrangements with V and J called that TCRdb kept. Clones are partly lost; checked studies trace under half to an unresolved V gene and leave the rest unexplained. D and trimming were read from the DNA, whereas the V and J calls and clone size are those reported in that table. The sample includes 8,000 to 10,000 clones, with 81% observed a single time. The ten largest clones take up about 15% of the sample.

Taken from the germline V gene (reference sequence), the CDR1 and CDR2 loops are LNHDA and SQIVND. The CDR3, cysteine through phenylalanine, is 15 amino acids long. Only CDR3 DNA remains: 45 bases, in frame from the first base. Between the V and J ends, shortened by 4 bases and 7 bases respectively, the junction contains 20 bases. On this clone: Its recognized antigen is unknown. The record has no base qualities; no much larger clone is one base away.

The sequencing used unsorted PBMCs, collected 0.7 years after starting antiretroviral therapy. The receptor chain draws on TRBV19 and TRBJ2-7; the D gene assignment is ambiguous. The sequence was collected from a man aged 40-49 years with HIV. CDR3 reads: CASSTTDVSVSEQYF. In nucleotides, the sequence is TGTGCCAGTAGTACCACGGACGTGAGCGTCTCTGAGCAGTACTTC.